This T cell receptor (beta chain) was profiled in a study of tumor-infiltrating lymphocytes in primary liver carcinoma. Overall study findings and caveats: Blood fell significantly below tumors in its top-250-clone fraction (p = 0.039). Tumor region pairs showed greater overlap than either tumor-adjacent or tumor-blood pairs did.

With a constant-region primer, TCR beta cDNA was made from 450 to 550 ng of total RNA. Employing slightly modified ARM-PCR, three nested multiplex PCR rounds were run, and these gave rise to the TCR beta libraries. The two initial PCR rounds, roughly 9 cycles each, used TRBV1-TRBV30 forward and C-beta reverse primers. Each CDR3 protein is one row after TCRdb ran MiXCR on the multiplex PCR reads. The sample includes about 300,000 distinct CDR3 sequences, 65% seen only once; the top ten take roughly 9%. Researchers drew blood RNA from unsorted whole blood and extracted germline DNA as well. In advance of surgery, about 3.9 milliliters of peripheral blood were collected. With respect to this clonotype: The antigen is undetermined. This clone may be a read error of a much larger clone one base away.

The CDR3 contains 12 residues. CDR1 and CDR2 from the germline V gene are MNHNS and SASEGT. The V end was cut by 8 bases, the J end by 10 bases, with 15 bases between. The V gene is TRBV6-1, the J gene TRBJ2-4; D is unclear. Sequenced: peripheral blood. This receptor was identified in a man aged 40-50 years with primary liver carcinoma and hepatitis B virus infection. The CDR3 is CASAWIAKIQYF. CDR3 DNA sequence: TGTGCCAGCGCATGGATTGCGAAGATTCAGTACTTC.